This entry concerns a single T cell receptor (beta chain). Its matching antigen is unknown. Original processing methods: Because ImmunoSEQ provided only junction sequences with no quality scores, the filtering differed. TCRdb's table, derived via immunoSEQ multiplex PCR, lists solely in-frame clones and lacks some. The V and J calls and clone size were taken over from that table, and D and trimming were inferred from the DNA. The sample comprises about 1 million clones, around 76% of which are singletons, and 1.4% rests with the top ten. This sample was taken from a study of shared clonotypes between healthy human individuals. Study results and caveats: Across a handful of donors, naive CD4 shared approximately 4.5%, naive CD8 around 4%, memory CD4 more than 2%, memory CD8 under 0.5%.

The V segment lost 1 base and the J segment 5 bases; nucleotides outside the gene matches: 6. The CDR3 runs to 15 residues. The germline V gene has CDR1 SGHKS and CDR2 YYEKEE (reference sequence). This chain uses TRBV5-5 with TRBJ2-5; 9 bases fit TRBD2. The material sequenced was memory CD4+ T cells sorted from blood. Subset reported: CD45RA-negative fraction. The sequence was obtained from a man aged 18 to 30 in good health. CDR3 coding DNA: TGTGCCAGCAGCTTGTTTAGCGGGGGAGTTGAGACCCAGTACTTC. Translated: CASSLFSGGVETQYF.